Listed here are 17 T cell receptor beta chains from one sample, sequenced in a study of neurological immune-mediated disorders. TCRdb called the 5' RACE reads again in MiXCR, with one record for every CDR3 protein. This table holds under 20,000 distinct CDR3 sequences, under 35% found once. The source material was PBMCs. These receptors were obtained from a middle-aged man with HTLV-1-associated myelopathy (HAM/TSP).

This clonotype has at least ten counts. The gene calls are TRBV7-3 and TRBJ2-7, with 9 bases fitting TRBD1. Trimming at V came to 2 bases and at J to 6 bases, leaving 2 bases not matched to a gene. The germline V gene encodes CDR1 SGHTA and CDR2 FQGTGA. The CDR3 consists of 13 residues. The CDR3: CASSLGTGLEQYF. In DNA, the CDR3 is TGTGCCAGCAGCTTAGGGACAGGGCTCGAGCAGTACTTC.

The chain recombines TRBV5-5 with TRBJ2-1, with TRBD2 identical over 8 bases. Trimming removed 4 bases from V and 3 bases from J; junction bases left unmatched: 9. Per germline, CDR1 SGHKS and CDR2 YYEKEE (reference sequence). The CDR3 spans 16 residues. This chain's CDR3 is CASSLSERGNYNEQFF. For the CDR3, the DNA is TGTGCCAGCAGCCTCTCCGAGCGGGGGAACTACAATGAGCAGTTCTTC.

In DNA form, the CDR3 reads TGTGCCAGCAGCCCCGGGACAGCCTATTCACCCCTCCACTTT. It specifies CASSPGTAYSPLHF. This chain connects TRBV6-2 or TRBV6-3 to TRBJ1-6; TRBD1 agrees at 7 bases. Germline-derived CDR1 and CDR2 are MNHEY and SVGEGT. Unmatched junction bases numbered 7, after V lost 6 bases and J lost 8 bases. The CDR3 covers 14 residues.

The chain has TRBV6-5 and TRBJ1-3; D is ambiguous. CDR3 length equals 12 residues. V shed 3 bases and J shed 4 bases, with 4 bases lying between them. Germline CDR1 is MNHEY and CDR2 is SVGAGI. CDR3 DNA sequence: TGTGCCAGCAGTTATGGAGGAAACACCATATATTTT. Translating it yields CASSYGGNTIYF.

This chain links TRBV20-1 with TRBJ1-5; the match to TRBD1 covers 7 bases. V was pared by 3 bases and J by 3 bases, with 5 bases of the junction left unmatched. Germline V lookup: CDR1 DFQATT, CDR2 SNEGSKA (reference sequence). CDR3 length: 14 residues. CDR3 sequence reads: CSARQDRANQPQHF. DNA of the CDR3: TGCAGTGCTAGGCAAGACAGGGCCAATCAGCCCCAGCATTTT.

The V and J genes are TRBV7-8 and TRBJ2-3; D possibly matches TRBD1 or TRBD2 (6 bases each). The CDR3 is 15 residues long. V lost 10 bases, J lost 0 bases, and 17 bases lay in between. CDR1 SGHVS and CDR2 FQNEAQ come from the germline V gene. The CDR3 nucleotides read TGTGCCACCCAAAGAGGGGGGTATAGCACAGATACGCAGTATTTT. Protein: CATQRGGYSTDTQYF.

The chain is built from TRBV20-1 and TRBJ1-5, with a possible D match to TRBD1 (5 bases). This CDR3 has 13 amino acids. Trimming pared 3 bases from V and 5 bases from J, leaving 11 bases between. Germline CDR1 and CDR2: DFQATT and SNEGSKA (reference sequence). The CDR3 sequence: CSASNGADQPQHF. DNA of the CDR3: TGCAGTGCTAGCAACGGGGCCGATCAGCCCCAGCATTTT.

This chain uses TRBV7-7 with TRBJ2-2; D is uncertain. The V end was cut by 3 bases, the J end by 0 bases, with 8 bases between. CDR1 is SSHAT, CDR2 FNYEAQ, per germline (reference sequence). The CDR3 loop spans 15 amino acids. The CDR3 here is CASSLDGSNTGELFF. The CDR3 DNA reads TGTGCCAGCAGCTTGGACGGATCGAACACCGGGGAGCTGTTTTTT.

This chain connects TRBV20-1 to TRBJ2-5; the D gene is possibly TRBD2 (6 bases). The ends were cut back, 5 bases at V and 2 bases at J, with 15 bases in the middle. The CDR3 runs to 14 residues. Germline V gives CDR1 DFQATT, CDR2 SNEGSKA (reference sequence). The CDR3 reads CSAAPGLIQETQYF. The CDR3 coding sequence is TGCAGTGCTGCTCCGGGACTTATACAAGAGACCCAGTACTTC.

V is TRBV11-2 and J is TRBJ2-1; TRBD1 or TRBD2 may be the D gene (5 bases each). Trimming took 5 bases from V and 0 from J, leaving 11 bases between them. Germline loops: CDR1 SGHAT, CDR2 FQNNGV. This CDR3 region has 15 residues. In nucleotides, the CDR3 is TGTGCCAGCAGCCCCGGGACGTTCTCCTACAATGAGCAGTTCTTC. Translation: CASSPGTFSYNEQFF.

This clonotype occurred a few times. J is TRBJ1-3 and V is TRBV5-1; D call uncertain. The CDR3 spans 17 residues. Trimming removed 1 base at V and 2 bases at J, with 16 bases between. Germline V gene data show CDR1 as SGHRS and CDR2 as YFSETQ. This CDR3 is CASSLSPRRHAGNTIYF. The CDR3 DNA reads TGCGCCAGCAGCTTGTCCCCGCGGCGGCACGCTGGAAACACCATATATTTT.

This clonotype showed up just a few times. This rearrangement joins TRBV20-1 to TRBJ1-1; D call uncertain. V was pared by 3 bases and J by 1 base, with 9 bases between. Per the germline V gene, CDR1 is DFQATT and CDR2 is SNEGSKA (reference sequence). CDR3 length: 13 residues. The CDR3 nucleotides read TGCAGTGCTAGGGACCTGGGGAACACTGAAGCTTTCTTT. This encodes CSARDLGNTEAFF.

V and J are TRBV29-1 and TRBJ2-1; 7 nucleotides align to TRBD2. The CDR3 runs 12 residues. With 7 bases clipped from V and 7 bases from J, the junction kept 7 bases outside the gene matches. CDR1 and CDR2 from the germline V gene are SQVTM and ANQGSEA. CDR3 amino acids: CSARLAENEQFF. The CDR3, as DNA: TGCAGCGCGAGACTAGCCGAGAATGAGCAGTTCTTC.

This clonotype occurred many times. The chain recombines TRBV29-1 with TRBJ2-1, with TRBD1 matching 11 bases. CDR3 size: 12 residues. CDR1 is SQVTM, CDR2 ANQGSEA, per germline. V lost 6 bases to trimming and J lost 10 bases; unmatched junction nucleotides: 5. The CDR3 spells CSVWTGGGEQFF. For the CDR3, the DNA is TGCAGCGTCTGGACAGGGGGCGGGGAGCAGTTCTTC.

This clonotype was counted at least ten times. The rearrangement uses TRBV20-1 and TRBJ2-7; weak D call: TRBD1 (5 bases). Germline CDR1 DFQATT, CDR2 SNEGSKA (reference sequence). The CDR3 contains 13 residues. Trimming removed 5 bases at V and 0 bases at J, with 11 bases between. CDR3 nucleotides: TGCAGTGCTTTCCACACAGGCTCCTACGAGCAGTACTTC. This codes for CSAFHTGSYEQYF.

This clonotype was seen a few times. CDR3 sequence reads: CSVEEASYGYTF. CDR3 DNA sequence: TGCAGCGTTGAAGAGGCCAGCTATGGCTACACCTTC. The rearrangement uses TRBV29-1 and TRBJ1-2; D remains unclear. From germline, CDR1 is SQVTM and CDR2 ANQGSEA. V was clipped by 0 bases and J by 4 bases, with 6 bases between them. The CDR3 covers 12 residues.

The CDR3 region has the DNA TGTGCCAGCAGTCGGGACAGGAGCGCCTACGAGCAGTACTTC. Translating gives CASSRDRSAYEQYF. The chain combines TRBV5-4 with TRBJ2-1, with TRBD1 identical over 8 bases. The DNA matches TRBJ2-7 better at its end, which makes the J call doubtful. This CDR3 region has 14 residues. Germline CDR1 reads SGHNT; CDR2 reads YYREEE (reference sequence).